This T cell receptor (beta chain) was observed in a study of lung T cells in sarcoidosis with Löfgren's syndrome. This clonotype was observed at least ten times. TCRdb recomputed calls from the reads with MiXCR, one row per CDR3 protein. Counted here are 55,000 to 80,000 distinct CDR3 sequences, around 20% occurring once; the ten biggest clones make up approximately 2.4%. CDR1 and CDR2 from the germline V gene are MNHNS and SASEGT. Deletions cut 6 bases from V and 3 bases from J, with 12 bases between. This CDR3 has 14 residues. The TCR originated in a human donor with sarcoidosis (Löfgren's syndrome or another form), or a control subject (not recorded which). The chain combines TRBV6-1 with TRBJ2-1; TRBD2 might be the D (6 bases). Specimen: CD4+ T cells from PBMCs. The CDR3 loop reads CASRAWDFYNEQFF. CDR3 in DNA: TGTGCCAGCAGAGCCTGGGACTTCTACAATGAGCAGTTCTTC.